These 19 T cell receptor beta chains share one sample of origin, sequenced in a study of T cells in Graves' hyperthyroidism and ophthalmopathy. Researchers amplified the TCR beta CDR3 regions from RNA transcripts. The HTBI primer set was used in a first-round RT-PCR of the TCR CDR3. TCRdb used MiXCR to reprocess the multiplex PCR reads, holding one entry per CDR3 protein. This table holds 400,000 or so distinct CDR3 sequences, 11% to 15% found once. Sequenced sample: blood. The source is a man aged 45-65 years with Graves' ophthalmopathy.

The sample holds many counts of this clonotype. In DNA form, the CDR3 reads TGTGCCAGCAGCTTAGATGACGGAAGGACGGCTCTCAACAAGGCAGATACGCAGTATTTT. This codes for CASSLDDGRTALNKADTQYF. The genes are TRBV5-5 and TRBJ2-3; D is uncertain. V lost 2 bases to trimming and J lost 4 bases, with 29 bases between them. The CDR3 loop spans 20 amino acids. CDR1 is SGHKS, CDR2 YYEKEE, per germline (reference sequence).

V usage is TRBV6-4 and J usage is TRBJ2-3; 7 nucleotides line up with TRBD2. The V segment lost 4 bases and the J segment 6 bases; nucleotides outside the gene matches: 10. This CDR3 comprises 15 residues. Germline-derived CDR1 and CDR2 are MRHNA and SNTAGT. The DNA of the CDR3 is TGTGCCAGCAGTGGTCTAGCGGAGCCATGGGATACGCAGTATTTT. It is translated as CASSGLAEPWDTQYF.

In this sample, this clonotype turned up a few times. The V call is TRBV5-1, the J call TRBJ1-4; tentatively, D is TRBD1 (5 bases). The germline CDR1 and CDR2 sequences are SGHRS and YFSETQ. V lost 4 bases and J 8 bases, leaving 21 bases between the germline ends. The CDR3 covers 16 residues. The CDR3: CASSTGGGGWREKLFF. The CDR3 DNA sequence: TGCGCCAGCAGCACTGGGGGTGGGGGTTGGAGGGAAAAACTGTTTTTT.

This clonotype was seen many times. V is TRBV11-2 and J is TRBJ2-5; possibly TRBD1 for D (6 bases). Germline V lookup: CDR1 SGHAT, CDR2 FQNNGV. V dropped 5 bases and J dropped 4 bases, with 14 bases sitting between them. This CDR3 region has 14 residues. CDR3 coding DNA: TGTGCCAGCAGCCGAGGACAGTTCCCAGAGACCCAGTACTTC. This encodes CASSRGQFPETQYF.

This clonotype showed up just a few times. The chain employs TRBV7-6 and TRBJ2-3, with a tentative D call TRBD1 (6 bases). Germline V gene sequence: CDR1 SGHVS, CDR2 FNYEAQ. Trimming removed 7 bases from V and 1 base from J, with 15 bases in between. The CDR3 runs to 15 residues. DNA for the CDR3: TGTGCCAGCATCCTAGGCGCAGGGGGCACAGATACGCAGTATTTT. Its translation: CASILGAGGTDTQYF.

This clonotype came up many times. The chain links TRBV3-1 to TRBJ2-7, with D perhaps matching TRBD2 (5 bases). CDR3 size: 13 residues. Germline CDR1 is LGHDT and CDR2 is YNNKEL (reference sequence). V was trimmed by 4 bases and J by 6 bases, leaving 13 bases between them. Here the CDR3 reads CASSRRGSFEQYF. Written as DNA, the CDR3 is TGTGCCAGCAGCCGCCGGGGTAGCTTCGAGCAGTACTTC.

This clonotype was picked up a small number of times. The chain combines TRBV5-1 with TRBJ2-5; D perhaps matches TRBD2 (6 bases). Trimming left V 1 base short and J 2 bases short, with 15 bases between. The germline V gene has CDR1 SGHRS and CDR2 YFSETQ. The CDR3 spans 16 residues. The CDR3 region has the DNA TGCGCCAGCAGCTTGAGTGGAGGGGTTGGACAAGAGACCCAGTACTTC. Protein product: CASSLSGGVGQETQYF.

The chain joins TRBV29-1 to TRBJ2-1, with 12 bases matching TRBD2. The CDR3 covers 16 residues. With 0 bases clipped from V and 10 bases from J, the junction kept 10 bases outside the gene matches. Germline V gives CDR1 SQVTM, CDR2 ANQGSEA. Written as DNA, the CDR3 is TGCAGCGTTGAAGATACGACTAGCGGGGGCCAGGGGGAGCAGTTCTTC. Its protein product is CSVEDTTSGGQGEQFF.

The sample holds a few counts of this clonotype. The chain uses TRBV27 and TRBJ2-2; D is possibly TRBD2 (5 bases). Germline V gene lookup returns CDR1 MNHEY and CDR2 SMNVEV (reference sequence). V lost 5 bases, J lost 0 bases, and 10 bases lay in between. The CDR3 is 15 amino acids. DNA of the CDR3: TGTGCCAGCAGTCCGCGGGCGACGAACACCGGGGAGCTGTTTTTT. This translates into CASSPRATNTGELFF.

This clonotype has only a few counts. The J gene is TRBJ2-2, the V gene TRBV6-5, with D possibly matching TRBD2 (5 bases). Trimming cost V 2 bases and J 0 bases, with 10 bases left between them. This CDR3 has 16 amino acids. Germline values: CDR1 MNHEY, CDR2 SVGAGI. CDR3 DNA sequence: TGTGCCAGCAGTTACGGGCTAGCCACGAACACCGGGGAGCTGTTTTTT. Amino acids: CASSYGLATNTGELFF.

This chain connects TRBV13 to TRBJ1-3, with D unclear. The ends were cut back, 8 bases at V and 3 bases at J, with 8 bases in the middle. The CDR3 extends over 12 amino acids. Germline V gives CDR1 PRHDT, CDR2 FYEKMQ (reference sequence). Here the CDR3 reads CASLGSGNTIYF. DNA for the CDR3: TGTGCCAGCTTGGGCAGTGGAAACACCATATATTTT.

This chain connects TRBV2 to TRBJ2-5; D might be TRBD2 (6 bases). With 4 bases removed from V and 0 bases from J, the gap between germline ends came to 9 bases. Per germline, CDR1 SNHLY and CDR2 FYNNEI. The CDR3 is made up of 14 amino acids. The CDR3 is CASSADYNQETQYF. In nucleotides, the CDR3 is TGTGCCAGCAGTGCGGACTACAACCAAGAGACCCAGTACTTC.

This clonotype showed up just once. J is TRBJ2-7 and V is TRBV7-2; 8 nucleotides line up with TRBD2. Germline V gene lookup returns CDR1 SGHTA and CDR2 FQGNSA. This CDR3 has 15 amino acids. V lost 5 bases and J lost 1; bases outside the gene matches: 7. The CDR3 sequence is CASSDTGTRSYEQYF. CDR3 bases: TGTGCCAGCAGCGACACCGGGACTAGATCCTACGAGCAGTACTTC.

This clonotype has a count of ten or more. The rearrangement links TRBV7-2 to TRBJ1-3; D not resolved. Trimming took 2 bases from V and 4 from J, leaving 12 bases between them. Looked up from germline, CDR1 is SGHTA and CDR2 is FQGNSA. The CDR3 has 15 amino acids. Here the CDR3 reads CASSLLPYSGNTIYF. For the CDR3, the DNA is TGTGCCAGCAGCTTATTGCCGTACTCCGGAAACACCATATATTTT.

At least ten counts were recorded for this clonotype. The chain is built from TRBV12-3 or TRBV12-4 and TRBJ2-3; the D call may be TRBD1 or TRBD2 (5 bases each). The CDR3 consists of 15 residues. Between the trimmed V and J ends, which lost 2 bases and 4 bases, there was a span of 13 bases. Written as DNA, the CDR3 is TGTGCCAGCAGTTTAACGGGACGAGAGGCAGATACGCAGTATTTT. Translation gives CASSLTGREADTQYF.

The rearrangement links TRBV24-1 to TRBJ2-5; tentatively, D is TRBD2 (5 bases). Germline V lookup: CDR1 KGHDR, CDR2 SFDVKD. V gave up 3 bases and J gave up 7 bases, with 17 bases separating them. The CDR3 totals 15 residues. CDR3 DNA sequence: TGTGCCACCAGTGATGTGGTGGGCGGGCTTGGGACCCAGTACTTC. It translates to CATSDVVGGLGTQYF.

The chain uses TRBV3-1 and TRBJ1-3; D remains ambiguous. CDR1 is LGHDT and CDR2 is YNNKEL in the germline V gene (reference sequence). V was cut by 8 bases and J by 7 bases, with 21 bases left in between. The CDR3 consists of 15 residues. Here the CDR3 DNA reads TGTGCCAGCGGCCTAGGCCCAGGACCCGGGAACACCATATATTTT. Translating gives CASGLGPGPGNTIYF.

This clonotype has at least ten counts. The rearrangement joins TRBV9 to TRBJ2-1; D is perhaps TRBD2 (5 bases). Germline assignment: CDR1 SGDLS and CDR2 YYNGEE. The CDR3 has 14 amino acids. Between the trimmed V and J ends, which lost 3 bases and 3 bases, there was a span of 10 bases. CDR3 amino acids: CASSGGALYNEQFF. CDR3 sequence (DNA): TGTGCCAGCAGCGGGGGAGCCCTCTACAATGAGCAGTTCTTC.

This clonotype was observed a few times. The gene calls are TRBV9 and TRBJ2-2; D is perhaps TRBD2 (6 bases). CDR3 size: 15 residues. Deletions cut 0 bases from V and 6 bases from J, with 12 bases between. CDR1 is SGDLS, CDR2 YYNGEE, per germline. The DNA for the CDR3 is TGTGCCAGCAGCGTAGGCGGGACTGCCCCCGGGGAGCTGTTTTTT. Protein sequence: CASSVGGTAPGELFF.